The rows below give T cell receptor beta chains drawn from one sample of a study of CD8+ T cells in alopecia areata. Sequencing used immunoSEQ multiplex PCR; TCRdb keeps in-frame clones, though not all of them. Of 150,000 to 200,000 clones in the sample, about 60% were seen once. The sequenced sample was CD8+ T cells sorted from blood, obtained at week 24, from a patient treated with tofacitinib. Source of these receptors: a human donor with alopecia areata. Both conserved end residues are part of each CDR3. Fields, in order: J gene, D gene, V gene, clone size, CDR3 protein, CDR3 DNA. The D gene is left open where the match is weak. Clone size appears in some rows only: once, few, many, or a class for an expanded clone.

j_call: TRBJ2-2; d_call: .; v_call: TRBV30; clone_size: few; cdr3_aa: CAWSVRYIGELFF; cdr3_nt: TGTGCCTGGAGTGTTCGGTATATCGGGGAGCTGTTTTTT
j_call: TRBJ1-6; d_call: .; v_call: TRBV25-1; clone_size: .; cdr3_aa: CASSEGRRVNSPLHF; cdr3_nt: TGTGCCAGCAGTGAGGGGCGGCGGGTTAATTCACCCCTCCACTTT
j_call: TRBJ1-1; d_call: .; v_call: TRBV29-1; clone_size: few; cdr3_aa: CSVEFLSAFF; cdr3_nt: TGCAGCGTTGAGTTCCTCTCAGCTTTCTTT
j_call: TRBJ2-1; d_call: TRBD2; v_call: TRBV19; clone_size: few; cdr3_aa: CASSIATSGGAPEQFF; cdr3_nt: TGTGCCAGTAGTATAGCCACTAGCGGGGGGGCCCCTGAGCAGTTCTTC
j_call: TRBJ1-5; d_call: TRBD1; v_call: TRBV6-5; clone_size: .; cdr3_aa: CASSNTGGTGQPQHF; cdr3_nt: TGTGCCAGCAGCAACACAGGGGGAACGGGTCAGCCCCAGCATTTT
j_call: TRBJ1-5; d_call: .; v_call: TRBV7-2; clone_size: few; cdr3_aa: CASSLGPGRPQHF; cdr3_nt: TGTGCCAGCAGCTTAGGTCCAGGCCGGCCCCAGCATTTT
j_call: TRBJ2-2; d_call: .; v_call: TRBV25-1; clone_size: .; cdr3_aa: CASSERTGELFF; cdr3_nt: TGTGCCAGCAGTGAAAGGACTGGGGAGCTGTTTTTT
j_call: TRBJ1-3; d_call: .; v_call: TRBV29-1; clone_size: .; cdr3_aa: CSVEGDGNTIYF; cdr3_nt: TGCAGCGTTGAGGGGGATGGAAACACCATATATTTT
j_call: TRBJ2-2; d_call: .; v_call: TRBV29-1; clone_size: .; cdr3_aa: CSAPVGVGELFF; cdr3_nt: TGCAGCGCCCCGGTTGGGGTCGGGGAGCTGTTTTTT
j_call: TRBJ2-3; d_call: TRBD2; v_call: TRBV5-1; clone_size: .; cdr3_aa: CASSHKNSGKRRDTQYF; cdr3_nt: TGCGCCAGCAGCCACAAGAATAGCGGGAAGCGCAGAGATACGCAGTATTTT
j_call: TRBJ1-1; d_call: .; v_call: TRBV30; clone_size: .; cdr3_aa: CAGEGGNTEAFF; cdr3_nt: TGTGCCGGGGAGGGGGGGAACACTGAAGCTTTCTTT
j_call: TRBJ2-1; d_call: .; v_call: TRBV2; clone_size: .; cdr3_aa: CASSERLVARNEQFF; cdr3_nt: TGTGCCAGCAGTGAACGACTAGTTGCGAGGAATGAGCAGTTCTTC
j_call: TRBJ2-5; d_call: .; v_call: TRBV6-6; clone_size: .; cdr3_aa: CASSWQTIQETQYF; cdr3_nt: TGTGCCAGCAGTTGGCAGACAATACAAGAGACCCAGTACTTC
j_call: TRBJ1-1; d_call: .; v_call: TRBV30; clone_size: few; cdr3_aa: CAWTMTEYTEAFF; cdr3_nt: TGTGCCTGGACTATGACAGAGTACACTGAAGCTTTCTTT
j_call: TRBJ1-2; d_call: TRBD1; v_call: TRBV13; clone_size: .; cdr3_aa: CASSWGQETPRYGYTF; cdr3_nt: TGTGCCAGCAGCTGGGGACAGGAGACCCCTCGGTATGGCTACACCTTC